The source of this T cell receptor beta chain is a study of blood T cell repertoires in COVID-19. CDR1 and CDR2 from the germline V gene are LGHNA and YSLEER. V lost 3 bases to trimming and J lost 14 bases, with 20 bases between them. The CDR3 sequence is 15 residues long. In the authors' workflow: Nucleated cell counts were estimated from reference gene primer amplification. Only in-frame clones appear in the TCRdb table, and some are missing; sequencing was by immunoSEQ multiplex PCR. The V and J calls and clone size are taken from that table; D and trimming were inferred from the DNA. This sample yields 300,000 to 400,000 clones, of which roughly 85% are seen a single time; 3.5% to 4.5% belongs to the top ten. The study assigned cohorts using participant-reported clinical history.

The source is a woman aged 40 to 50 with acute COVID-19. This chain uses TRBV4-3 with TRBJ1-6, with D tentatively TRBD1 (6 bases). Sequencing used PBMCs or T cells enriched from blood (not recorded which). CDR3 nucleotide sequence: TGCGCCAGCAGCCAGGAAATAACAGGGATAGGTTCCCTCCACTTT. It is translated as CASSQEITGIGSLHF.